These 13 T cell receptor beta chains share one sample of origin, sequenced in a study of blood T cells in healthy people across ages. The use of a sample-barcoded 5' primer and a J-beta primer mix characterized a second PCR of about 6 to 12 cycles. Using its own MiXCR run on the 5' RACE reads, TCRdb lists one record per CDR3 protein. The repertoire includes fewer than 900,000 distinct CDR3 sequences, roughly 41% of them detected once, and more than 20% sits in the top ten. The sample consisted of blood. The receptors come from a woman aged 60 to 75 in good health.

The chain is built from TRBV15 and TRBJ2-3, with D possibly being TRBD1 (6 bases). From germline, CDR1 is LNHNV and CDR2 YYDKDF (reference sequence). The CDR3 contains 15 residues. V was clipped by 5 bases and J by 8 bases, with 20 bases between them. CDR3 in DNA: TGTGCCACCAGCGAAGCAGGGGAAAATGCAGGTACGCAGTATTTT. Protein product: CATSEAGENAGTQYF.

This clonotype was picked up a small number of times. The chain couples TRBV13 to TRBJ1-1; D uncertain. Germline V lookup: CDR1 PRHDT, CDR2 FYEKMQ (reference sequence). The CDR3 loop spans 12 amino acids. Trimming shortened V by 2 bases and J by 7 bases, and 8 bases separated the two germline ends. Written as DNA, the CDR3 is TGTGCCAGCAGCTTAAAGGGCGGTGAAGCTTTCTTT. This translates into CASSLKGGEAFF.

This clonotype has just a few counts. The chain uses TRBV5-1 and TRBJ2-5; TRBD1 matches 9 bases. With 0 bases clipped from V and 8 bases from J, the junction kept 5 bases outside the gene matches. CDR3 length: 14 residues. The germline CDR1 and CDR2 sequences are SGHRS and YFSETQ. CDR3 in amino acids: CASSLARDRDTQYF. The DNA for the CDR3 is TGCGCCAGCAGCTTGGCTCGGGACAGGGATACCCAGTACTTC.

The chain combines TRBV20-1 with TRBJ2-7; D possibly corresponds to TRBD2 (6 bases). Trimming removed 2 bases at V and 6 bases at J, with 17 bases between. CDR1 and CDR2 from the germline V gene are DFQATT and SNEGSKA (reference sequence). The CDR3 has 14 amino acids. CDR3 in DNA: TGCAGTGCTAGATCCCCGGGGACTGGGGTCGAGCAGTACTTC. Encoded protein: CSARSPGTGVEQYF.

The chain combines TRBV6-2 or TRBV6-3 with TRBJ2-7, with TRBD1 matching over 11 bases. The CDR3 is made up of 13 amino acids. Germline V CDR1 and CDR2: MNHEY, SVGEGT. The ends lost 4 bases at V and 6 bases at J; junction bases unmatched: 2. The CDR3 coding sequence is TGTGCCAGCAGTTGGACAGGGGGCACCGAGCAGTACTTC. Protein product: CASSWTGGTEQYF.

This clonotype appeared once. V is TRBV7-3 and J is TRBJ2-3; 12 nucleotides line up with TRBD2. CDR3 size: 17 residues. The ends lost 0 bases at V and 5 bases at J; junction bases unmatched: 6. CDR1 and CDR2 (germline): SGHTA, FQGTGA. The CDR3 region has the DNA TGTGCCAGCAGCTTAACGTCGCTAGCGGGGGGGCAAGATACGCAGTATTTT. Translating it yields CASSLTSLAGGQDTQYF.

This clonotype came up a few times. CDR3 DNA: TGTGCCAGCGCTTCCCGGAGCTCCTACAATGAGCAGTTCTTC. Translation: CASASRSSYNEQFF. The rearrangement links TRBV6-6 to TRBJ2-1; D is unclear. The V end lost 8 bases, the J end lost 0 bases, and 11 bases lay between the germline ends. The germline gives CDR1 MNHNY, CDR2 SVGAGI (reference sequence). The CDR3 spans 14 residues.

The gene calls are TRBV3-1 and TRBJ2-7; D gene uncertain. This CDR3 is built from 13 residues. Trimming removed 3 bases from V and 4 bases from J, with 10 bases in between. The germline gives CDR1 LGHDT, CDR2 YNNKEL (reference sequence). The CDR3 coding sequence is TGTGCCAGCAGCCAGGTGGACGGTTACGAGCAGTACTTC. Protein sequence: CASSQVDGYEQYF.

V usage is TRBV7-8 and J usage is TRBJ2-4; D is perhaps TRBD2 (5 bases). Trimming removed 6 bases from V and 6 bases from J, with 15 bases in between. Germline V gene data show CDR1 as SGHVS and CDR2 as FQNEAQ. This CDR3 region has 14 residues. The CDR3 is CASSPLRDGNIQYF. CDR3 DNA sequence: TGTGCCAGCAGTCCCCTGAGGGATGGAAACATTCAGTACTTC.

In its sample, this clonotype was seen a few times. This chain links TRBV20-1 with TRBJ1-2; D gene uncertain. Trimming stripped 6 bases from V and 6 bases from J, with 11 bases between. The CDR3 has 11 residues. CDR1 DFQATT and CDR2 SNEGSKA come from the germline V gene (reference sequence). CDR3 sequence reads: CSAVEVNGYTF. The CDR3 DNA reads TGCAGTGCAGTGGAGGTGAATGGCTACACCTTC.

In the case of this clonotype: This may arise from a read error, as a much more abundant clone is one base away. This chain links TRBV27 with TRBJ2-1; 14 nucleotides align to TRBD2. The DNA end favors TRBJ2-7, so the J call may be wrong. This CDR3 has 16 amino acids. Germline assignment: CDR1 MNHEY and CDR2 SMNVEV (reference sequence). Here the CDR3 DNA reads TGTGCCAGCAGTTTATCGACTAGCGGGGGGGCCAATGAGCAGTACTTC. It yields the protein CASSLSTSGGANEQYF.

In DNA form, the CDR3 reads TGTGCCAGCGGTCTGAAGCGAGGAACGTACGAGCAGTACTTC. Protein sequence: CASGLKRGTYEQYF. The rearrangement joins TRBV12-3 or TRBV12-4 to TRBJ2-7; D uncertain. The CDR3 contains 14 residues. Trimming left V 8 bases short and J 4 bases short, with 18 bases between.

CDR3 sequence: CASSSPGQWGSLCEQYF. Here the CDR3 DNA reads TGTGCCAGCAGTTCGCCGGGACAGTGGGGCAGTCTCTGCGAGCAGTACTTC. The chain links TRBV27 to TRBJ2-7; the match to TRBD1 covers 7 bases. Looked up from germline, CDR1 is MNHEY and CDR2 is SMNVEV (reference sequence). V lost 4 bases and J lost 6; bases outside the gene matches: 18. The CDR3 has 17 amino acids.